The T cell receptor (beta chain) described here comes from a study of spatial heterogeneity in lung cancer. Study at large: Each unique TCR and UMI combination was seen more than ten times on average in raw reads.

One entry per CDR3 protein, called by TCRdb with MiXCR from the 5' RACE reads. The table includes approximately 11,000 distinct CDR3 sequences, 5.5% to 8% detected once. Trimming removed 4 bases at V and 6 bases at J, with 22 bases between. The length of the CDR3 is 15 residues. Germline loops: CDR1 DFQATT, CDR2 SNEGSKA (reference sequence). This clonotype was counted many times. Time point meaning: sample taken at primary tumor resection. Unsorted tumor, nontumor lung tissue or cryopreserved PBMC supplied the whole RNA. There were 65 or so donors, all of them untreated patients with early-stage non-small cell lung cancer.

The receptor's source is a male donor with early-stage non-small cell lung cancer. This sample comprised normal lung tissue next to the tumor, obtained at surgery. The chain is built from TRBV20-1 and TRBJ2-7; D is perhaps TRBD1 (6 bases). CDR3 coding DNA: TGCAGTGCTAACCCCCCGACAGGTACTGGGGGCGAGCAGTACTTC. This encodes CSANPPTGTGGEQYF.